The table lists the clone carrying this TCR beta chain with a few counts. Its antigen is currently unknown. The data belong to a study of T cells after yellow fever vaccination. Study-wide results and limits: FACS-sorted repertoires might harbor abundant contaminating clonotypes from the bulk population. Secondary responses were weaker yet peaked faster, day 5 versus 15.

Generation of TCR cDNA used 5'RACE template switching (which added a universal primer site and UMIs). TCRdb re-analysed the 5' RACE reads in MiXCR, keeping a single row per CDR3 protein. The table lists 400,000 or so distinct CDR3 sequences, 9.5% to 13% of them singletons. V was shortened by 1 base and J by 8 bases, with 17 bases between the two germline ends. In germline, CDR1 is SGHTA, CDR2 FQGNSA. The CDR3 runs to 15 residues. The clonotype originates from a man aged 18 to 29 who received the YFV17D yellow fever vaccine. The material was PBMCs, obtained on the day of the first yellow fever vaccination. The chain links TRBV7-2 to TRBJ1-2; tentatively, D is TRBD1 (5 bases). The CDR3 sequence is CASSLEFSGGVGYTF. CDR3 sequence (DNA): TGTGCCAGCAGCTTAGAGTTCAGCGGGGGAGTCGGCTACACCTTC.